These 17 T cell receptor beta chains came from one sample sequenced in a study of cytomegalovirus exposure and HLA in healthy donors. With 60 Vbeta and 13 Jbeta primers, the PCR was carried out. Libraries were prepared by immunoSEQ multiplex PCR; TCRdb keeps only in-frame clonotypes and omits some of them. The profile shows roughly 190,000 clones, over 80% of them singletons. The sample was PBMCs. Receptors originate from a woman aged 45-59 years in good health and CMV-seropositive.

This clone was counted once. The chain has TRBV4-2 and TRBJ1-6, with D possibly matching TRBD1 (6 bases). Looked up from germline, CDR1 is LGHNA and CDR2 is YNFKEQ. The CDR3 totals 16 residues. The V and J ends lost 0 bases and 10 bases respectively, with 16 bases between them. The CDR3 sequence is CASSQDLQGKGSPLHF. CDR3 nucleotides: TGTGCCAGCAGCCAAGATCTCCAGGGGAAAGGATCACCCCTCCACTTT.

The chain joins TRBV7-2 to TRBJ2-3; the match to TRBD2 covers 8 bases. The CDR3 spans 14 residues. Trimming took 3 bases from V and 8 from J; bases not matched to a gene: 7. Germline assignment: CDR1 SGHTA and CDR2 FQGNSA. The CDR3 reads CASSFTGLVATQYF. CDR3 DNA: TGTGCCAGCAGCTTCACGGGACTAGTGGCTACGCAGTATTTT.

The chain uses TRBV7-2 and TRBJ1-2; weak D call: TRBD1 (5 bases). Germline V gives CDR1 SGHTA, CDR2 FQGNSA. The CDR3 is made up of 14 amino acids. V lost 5 bases, J lost 4 bases, and 14 bases lay in between. This CDR3 reads CASSPQRGFYGYTF. The CDR3 DNA is TGTGCCAGCAGCCCCCAGCGGGGGTTCTATGGCTACACCTTC.

The chain couples TRBV4-3 to TRBJ1-2, with TRBD1 as a possible D gene (5 bases). The CDR3 runs 14 residues. Trimming pared 1 base from V and 5 bases from J, leaving 11 bases between. Germline V gene sequence: CDR1 LGHNA, CDR2 YSLEER. The DNA of the CDR3 is TGCGCCAGCAGCCAAGGTCTACAGGTTTATGGCTACACCTTC. Its protein product is CASSQGLQVYGYTF.

This clone was observed a single time. The rearrangement uses TRBV4-2 and TRBJ1-2, with 7 bases that match TRBD1. Trimming cost V 2 bases and J 2 bases; bases outside gene matches: 11. The CDR3 is made up of 17 amino acids. CDR1 and CDR2 (germline): LGHNA, YNFKEQ. The CDR3 nucleotides read TGTGCCAGCAGCCAACCCCAAGGGACAGCCACGAACTATGGCTACACCTTC. It specifies CASSQPQGTATNYGYTF.

The chain links TRBV7-6 to TRBJ2-2; D may be TRBD1 (6 bases). The CDR3 is 14 amino acids. The V gene lost 5 bases and the J gene lost 6 bases, with 13 bases spanning the gap. The germline V gene has CDR1 SGHVS and CDR2 FNYEAQ. This CDR3 reads CASSPPGAAGELFF. The CDR3 DNA is TGTGCCAGCAGCCCCCCAGGGGCGGCCGGGGAGCTGTTTTTT.

V usage is TRBV4-1 and J usage is TRBJ1-2; D perhaps matches TRBD1 (5 bases). The CDR3 length is 15 residues. CDR1 MGHRA and CDR2 YSYEKL come from the germline V gene. The V end lost 1 base, the J end lost 2 bases, and 11 bases lay between the germline ends. CDR3 protein: CASSQGRTRNYGYTF. CDR3 nucleotide sequence: TGCGCCAGCAGCCAAGGTCGGACAAGAAACTATGGCTACACCTTC.

This clone was counted once. The CDR3 loop reads CASSPRTSGLRAGELFF. Here the CDR3 DNA reads TGTGCCAGCAGCCCAAGGACTAGCGGGCTAAGGGCCGGGGAGCTGTTTTTT. The gene calls are TRBV9 and TRBJ2-2, with TRBD2 matching 11 bases. The V gene's germline CDR1 is SGDLS and CDR2 YYNGEE. Unmatched junction bases numbered 11, after V lost 4 bases and J lost 6 bases. CDR3 length equals 17 residues.

V usage is TRBV28 and J usage is TRBJ1-2, with no clear D. CDR1 is MDHEN, CDR2 SYDVKM, per germline. Trimming took 8 bases from V and 8 from J, leaving 12 bases between them. The CDR3 is made up of 11 amino acids. This chain's CDR3 is CASGERLGYTF. The CDR3 bases are TGTGCCAGCGGGGAGAGGCTCGGCTACACCTTC.

The chain joins TRBV19 to TRBJ2-3; 7 bases agree with TRBD1. V shed 10 bases and J 2 bases; nucleotides not matched to a gene: 6. CDR1 LNHDA and CDR2 SQIVND come from the germline V gene (reference sequence). CDR3 length equals 13 residues. The chain's CDR3 is CATRQGFTDTQYF. The CDR3 DNA sequence: TGTGCCACGAGACAGGGATTCACAGATACGCAGTATTTT.

The chain is built from TRBV7-9 and TRBJ2-5; 9 bases agree with TRBD1. Judging by the DNA end, TRBJ2-7 fits better; the J call may be wrong. The CDR3 extends over 16 amino acids. CDR1 SEHNR and CDR2 FQNEAQ come from the germline V gene (reference sequence). The CDR3 DNA reads as TGTGCCAGCAGCTCACGATCCGGGACAGGGATGAGCGAGCAGTACTTC. Its translation: CASSSRSGTGMSEQYF.

The chain uses TRBV5-1 and TRBJ2-7; 10 nucleotides agree with TRBD1. The CDR3 is 14 residues long. CDR1 and CDR2 from the germline V gene are SGHRS and YFSETQ. The V segment lost 3 bases and the J segment 4 bases; nucleotides outside the gene matches: 4. CDR3 residues: CASSSGTGDYEQYF. In nucleotides, the CDR3 is TGCGCCAGCAGCTCCGGGACAGGGGATTACGAGCAGTACTTC.

V usage is TRBV28 and J usage is TRBJ1-1; 9 bases map to TRBD1. Trimming removed 5 bases from V and 4 bases from J; junction bases left unmatched: 11. The CDR3 totals 16 residues. Germline-derived CDR1 and CDR2 are MDHEN and SYDVKM. CDR3 bases: TGTGCCAGCAGTCGGGGGACAGGGAGGTTCGGCACTGAAGCTTTCTTT. Translation: CASSRGTGRFGTEAFF. Full variable domain (missing parts from reference TRBV28 and TRBJ1-1): DVKVTQSSRYLVKRTGEKVFLECVQDMDHENMFWYRQDPGLGLRLIYFSYDVKMKEKGDIPEGYSVSREKKERFSLILESASTNQTSMYLCASSRGTGRFGTEAFFGQGTRLTVV.

V usage is TRBV10-3 and J usage is TRBJ1-2, with D possibly matching TRBD1 (6 bases). V was pared by 9 bases and J by 5 bases, with 22 bases between. Germline CDR1 reads ENHRY; CDR2 reads SYGVKD. CDR3 length: 15 residues. CDR3 residues: CAIRPGQQLGYGYTF. The CDR3 DNA follows: TGTGCCATAAGACCTGGACAGCAGTTAGGGTATGGCTACACCTTC.

This clone was seen more than once but under ten times. This chain links TRBV4-1 with TRBJ1-4, with D tentatively TRBD1 (5 bases). This CDR3 is 15 amino acids long. Trimming shortened V by 1 base and J by 8 bases, and 14 bases separated the two germline ends. Germline V gives CDR1 MGHRA, CDR2 YSYEKL. The DNA for the CDR3 is TGCGCCAGCAGCCAAGGGGGGGGAATCTTGGAAAAACTGTTTTTT. This encodes CASSQGGGILEKLFF.

This sequence joins TRBV7-2 and TRBJ1-6; D is possibly TRBD1 (6 bases). Germline CDR1 and CDR2: SGHTA and FQGNSA. V lost 3 bases and J 3 bases, leaving 15 bases between the germline ends. This CDR3 region has 17 residues. CDR3 DNA sequence: TGTGCCAGCAGCTTCGGCGGGGGCCCGTACTATAATTCACCCCTCCACTTT. Its protein is CASSFGGGPYYNSPLHF.

V and J are TRBV7-2 and TRBJ1-4; D might be TRBD1 (6 bases). In germline, CDR1 is SGHTA, CDR2 FQGNSA. V was clipped by 2 bases and J by 5 bases, with 12 bases between them. This CDR3 is built from 15 residues. The CDR3 region has the DNA TGTGCCAGCAGCTTACGCGGGGGGGCCAATGAAAAACTGTTTTTT. It is translated as CASSLRGGANEKLFF.